A single sample is the source of the 28 T cell receptor beta chains below, sequenced in a study of siplizumab effects on memory and regulatory T cells. Profiling relied on immunoSEQ multiplex PCR, and the TCRdb table lists in-frame clones only, not all of them. This sample yields 100,000 or so clones, of which about 91% are seen a single time; 0.65% to 0.8% belongs to the top ten. Sample: Tregs sorted from blood. These receptors were collected from a human donor in good health.

The CDR3 region is CASRALGMSSYEQYF. CDR3 DNA: TGTGCCAGCAGGGCGCTCGGGATGAGCTCCTACGAGCAGTACTTC. V is TRBV6-5 and J is TRBJ2-7; D possibly corresponds to TRBD2 (5 bases). The V end lost 6 bases, the J end lost 0 bases, and 15 bases lay between the germline ends. The V gene's germline CDR1 is MNHEY and CDR2 SVGAGI. CDR3 length equals 15 residues.

The rearrangement joins TRBV6-5 to TRBJ2-7, with unresolved D. V lost 0 bases to trimming and J lost 3 bases, with 9 bases between them. CDR3 length equals 14 residues. Germline CDR1 and CDR2: MNHEY and SVGAGI. The CDR3 coding sequence is TGTGCCAGCAGTTACTCGAAGACGGTCTACGAGCAGTACTTC. Residues: CASSYSKTVYEQYF.

This chain joins TRBV5-1 and TRBJ2-7, with no clear D. The CDR3 spans 13 residues. The V end lost 0 bases, the J end lost 5 bases, and 9 bases lay between the germline ends. Germline V CDR1 and CDR2: SGHRS, YFSETQ. CDR3 loop: CASSLAQSNEQYF. CDR3 coding DNA: TGCGCCAGCAGCTTGGCACAGTCGAACGAGCAGTACTTC.

The CDR3: CASHSGASGNTIYF. The CDR3 DNA reads as TGTGCCAGCCACTCAGGGGCTTCGGGAAACACCATATATTTT. The chain uses TRBV19 and TRBJ1-3, with D possibly being TRBD1 (6 bases). CDR3 length: 14 residues. V was clipped by 9 bases and J by 4 bases, with 16 bases between them. Germline values: CDR1 LNHDA, CDR2 SQIVND (reference sequence).

The chain is built from TRBV19 and TRBJ2-7; possible D gene TRBD1, 6 bases. This CDR3 is built from 15 residues. Germline-derived CDR1 and CDR2 are LNHDA and SQIVND (reference sequence). The V gene lost 5 bases and the J gene lost 3 bases, with 17 bases spanning the gap. In nucleotides, the CDR3 is TGTGCCAGTAGTTACACCGGACAGTATTTCTACGAGCAGTACTTC. The encoded protein is CASSYTGQYFYEQYF.

In this sample, this clone turned up once. The chain couples TRBV11-2 to TRBJ2-5; D is uncertain. The CDR3 is 16 residues long. Germline V gene lookup returns CDR1 SGHAT and CDR2 FQNNGV. The germline V and J ends were trimmed by 1 base and 1 base, with 13 bases remaining between them. Here the CDR3 DNA reads TGTGCCAGCAGCTTAGGATTCAGCAGTATCCAAGAGACCCAGTACTTC. Translation gives CASSLGFSSIQETQYF.

V gene TRBV6-5 combines with J gene TRBJ1-2; possible D gene TRBD1, 5 bases. CDR1 is MNHEY and CDR2 is SVGAGI in the germline V gene. Trimming removed 2 bases from V and 5 bases from J, with 18 bases in between. This CDR3 is built from 16 residues. CDR3 sequence (DNA): TGTGCCAGCAGTTACCGGGCCTCGGGGCCCGTTTATGGCTACACCTTC. As protein: CASSYRASGPVYGYTF.

The chain recombines TRBV6-5 with TRBJ2-5; 8 bases are a match to TRBD1. The CDR3 runs to 15 residues. V was clipped by 0 bases and J by 1 base; unmatched bases: 1. CDR1 is MNHEY, CDR2 SVGAGI, per germline. CDR3 loop: CASSYSQGGQETQYF. Written as DNA, the CDR3 is TGTGCCAGCAGTTACTCACAGGGGGGCCAAGAGACCCAGTACTTC.

The chain is built from TRBV28 and TRBJ1-5; weak D call: TRBD1 (5 bases). The V end lost 7 bases, the J end lost 3 bases, and 10 bases lay between the germline ends. The CDR3 has 13 amino acids. Germline V gene data show CDR1 as MDHEN and CDR2 as SYDVKM. The CDR3 here is CASTGANNQPQHF. CDR3 coding DNA: TGTGCCAGCACTGGGGCCAACAATCAGCCCCAGCATTTT.

The rearrangement joins TRBV5-1 to TRBJ1-3; D remains unclear. Between the trimmed V and J ends, which lost 2 bases and 0 bases, there was a span of 9 bases. Germline CDR1 and CDR2: SGHRS and YFSETQ. CDR3 length: 15 residues. CDR3 loop: CASSLPTDSGNTIYF. The CDR3 DNA is TGCGCCAGCAGCTTACCGACGGACTCTGGAAACACCATATATTTT.

V gene TRBV5-4 combines with J gene TRBJ2-5; TRBD1 aligns across 10 bases. The CDR3 is 15 residues long. The germline CDR1 and CDR2 sequences are SGHNT and YYREEE (reference sequence). With 5 bases clipped from V and 1 base from J, the junction kept 5 bases outside the gene matches. The CDR3, as DNA: TGTGCCAGCAGTTGGACAGGGGGAGCCCAAGAGACCCAGTACTTC. This gives the protein CASSWTGGAQETQYF.

The gene calls are TRBV7-3 and TRBJ2-1; tentatively, D is TRBD1 (5 bases). The V and J ends lost 1 base and 4 bases respectively, with 14 bases between them. In germline, CDR1 is SGHTA, CDR2 FQGTGA. The CDR3 is made up of 16 amino acids. CDR3 sequence: CASSLMEQESYNEQFF. The CDR3 DNA reads as TGTGCCAGCAGCTTAATGGAACAGGAATCGTACAATGAGCAGTTCTTC.

This chain connects TRBV19 to TRBJ1-1; D gene ambiguous. The CDR3 is made up of 14 amino acids. Trimming left V 3 bases short and J 4 bases short, with 12 bases between. Germline V gene lookup returns CDR1 LNHDA and CDR2 SQIVND (reference sequence). CDR3 in amino acids: CASSMFTDGTEAFF. The CDR3 nucleotides are TGTGCCAGTAGTATGTTCACAGATGGCACTGAAGCTTTCTTT. The whole variable domain, filled in from reference TRBV19 and TRBJ1-1, reads DGGITQSPKYLFRKEGQNVTLSCEQNLNHDAMYWYRQDPGQGLRLIYYSQIVNDFQKGDIAEGYSVSREKKESFPLTVTSAQKNPTAFYLCASSMFTDGTEAFFGQGTRLTVV.

This chain uses TRBV10-3 with TRBJ2-7; 11 positions agree with TRBD2. Germline V gives CDR1 ENHRY, CDR2 SYGVKD. The CDR3 has 15 residues. The J segment lost 2 bases and the V segment lost 4 bases, leaving 4 bases of the junction unmatched. The CDR3 nucleotides read TGTGCCATCAGTGCGGGACTAGCGGAAACCTACGAGCAGTACTTC. The encoded protein is CAISAGLAETYEQYF.

The rearrangement joins TRBV6-6 to TRBJ1-2, with 12 positions matching TRBD1. The length of the CDR3 is 16 residues. Trimming at V came to 4 bases and at J to 4 bases, leaving 7 bases not matched to a gene. Germline V CDR1 and CDR2: MNHNY, SVGAGI (reference sequence). CDR3 sequence: CASSSSGTGGIYGYTF. The CDR3 coding sequence is TGTGCCAGCAGTTCCTCCGGGACAGGGGGCATCTATGGCTACACCTTC.

The genes are TRBV30 and TRBJ1-4; D gene unclear. The germline V and J ends were trimmed by 6 bases and 0 bases, with 14 bases remaining between them. Looked up from germline, CDR1 is GTSNPN and CDR2 is SVGIG (reference sequence). The CDR3 has 15 residues. The CDR3, as DNA: TGTGCCTGCAGACTGACCATTGCAACTAATGAAAAACTGTTTTTT. This codes for CACRLTIATNEKLFF.

This clone was counted a few times. J is TRBJ1-5 and V is TRBV28; 9 nucleotides match TRBD1. After removal of 8 bases from V and 0 bases from J, the junction contained 11 bases not matched to a gene. The germline gives CDR1 MDHEN, CDR2 SYDVKM. The CDR3 contains 17 residues. This CDR3 reads CASRNTGGSYSNQPQHF. The CDR3 DNA reads as TGTGCCAGCCGAAACACAGGGGGCTCGTATAGCAATCAGCCCCAGCATTTT.

This clone was recorded only once. The CDR3 loop reads CASSPGGGPLFF. For the CDR3, the DNA is TGTGCCAGCTCACCAGGAGGGGGACCTCTGTTTTTT. J is TRBJ2-2 and V is TRBV18; either TRBD1 or TRBD2 may supply D (6 bases each). The CDR3 covers 12 residues. Germline values: CDR1 KGHSH, CDR2 LQKENI. With 2 bases removed from V and 14 bases from J, the gap between germline ends came to 12 bases.

V usage is TRBV5-4 and J usage is TRBJ1-2, with 7 bases fitting TRBD1. Trimming at V came to 1 base and at J to 6 bases, leaving 6 bases not matched to a gene. The germline gives CDR1 SGHNT, CDR2 YYREEE (reference sequence). This CDR3 spans 14 amino acids. CDR3 sequence: CASSLNEGANGYTF. The CDR3 coding sequence is TGTGCCAGCAGCTTGAATGAGGGGGCGAATGGCTACACCTTC.

The chain uses TRBV7-8 and TRBJ2-1; D is undetermined. V shed 4 bases and J shed 7 bases, with 11 bases lying between them. The CDR3 covers 13 residues. Germline V lookup: CDR1 SGHVS, CDR2 FQNEAQ. The CDR3: CASSSESRNEQFF. CDR3 coding DNA: TGTGCCAGCAGCTCGGAGTCCCGGAATGAGCAGTTCTTC.

The CDR3 loop is CASSSRDEQYF. DNA of the CDR3: TGTGCCAGCAGCTCCCGGGACGAGCAGTACTTC. The chain employs TRBV7-9 and TRBJ2-7; no clear D. CDR1 SEHNR and CDR2 FQNEAQ come from the germline V gene (reference sequence). This CDR3 has 11 amino acids. The V and J ends lost 4 bases and 5 bases respectively, with 6 bases between them.

The chain employs TRBV6-5 and TRBJ2-5; D is unresolved. Trimming removed 5 bases from V and 1 base from J, with 11 bases in between. Germline V gene sequence: CDR1 MNHEY, CDR2 SVGAGI. The CDR3 length is 14 residues. The CDR3 DNA reads as TGTGCCAGCAGTCTTACCTGGTCCCAAGAGACCCAGTACTTC. It yields the protein CASSLTWSQETQYF.

The J gene is TRBJ2-7, the V gene TRBV9; TRBD1 matches 7 bases. Germline V gives CDR1 SGDLS, CDR2 YYNGEE. V lost 3 bases and J lost 3; bases outside the gene matches: 3. The CDR3 sequence is 13 residues long. CDR3 residues: CASSAGTDYEQYF. As DNA, the CDR3 is TGTGCCAGCAGCGCCGGGACAGACTACGAGCAGTACTTC.

This clone showed up just a few times. The chain links TRBV19 to TRBJ1-1; weak D call: TRBD1 (6 bases). The germline V and J ends were trimmed by 7 bases and 5 bases, with 14 bases remaining between them. Per the germline V gene, CDR1 is LNHDA and CDR2 is SQIVND (reference sequence). The CDR3 spans 13 residues. The CDR3 spells CASTKGGVTEAFF. Here the CDR3 DNA reads TGTGCCAGTACTAAGGGGGGGGTTACTGAAGCTTTCTTT.

CDR3: CASSLAAAQETQYF. CDR3 DNA sequence: TGCGCCAGCAGCTTGGCGGCAGCACAAGAGACCCAGTACTTC. This chain joins TRBV5-1 and TRBJ2-5; D is undetermined. CDR3 size: 14 residues. V was shortened by 0 bases and J by 2 bases, with 8 bases between the two germline ends. Germline loops: CDR1 SGHRS, CDR2 YFSETQ.

J is TRBJ1-5 and V is TRBV2; D remains ambiguous. The V and J ends lost 1 base and 10 bases respectively, with 11 bases between them. The CDR3 is 13 residues long. Germline-derived CDR1 and CDR2 are SNHLY and FYNNEI. CDR3 sequence reads: CASSEGKGHPQHF. The CDR3 DNA reads TGTGCCAGCAGTGAAGGGAAGGGTCATCCCCAGCATTTT.

The rearrangement joins TRBV28 to TRBJ2-2, with TRBD2 matching over 10 bases. This CDR3 has 15 residues. Germline-derived CDR1 and CDR2 are MDHEN and SYDVKM. Trimming cost V 6 bases and J 1 base; bases outside gene matches: 2. The CDR3 DNA reads as TGTGCCAGCAGGGGACTAGCGCAGAACACCGGGGAGCTGTTTTTT. Encoded protein: CASRGLAQNTGELFF.

This clone was seen once. J is TRBJ1-5 and V is TRBV5-6; D remains unclear. The germline V and J ends were trimmed by 4 bases and 1 base, with 9 bases remaining between them. This CDR3 region has 14 residues. Germline-derived CDR1 and CDR2 are SGHDT and YYEEEE. In nucleotides, the CDR3 is TGTGCCAGCAGCGCCGGACTCAGCAATCAGCCCCAGCATTTT. This gives the protein CASSAGLSNQPQHF.